This T cell receptor (beta chain) was obtained from a study of blood T cell repertoires in COVID-19. This CDR3 region has 17 residues. The germline V gene has CDR1 SGHDT and CDR2 YYEEEE. The ends lost 4 bases at V and 0 bases at J; junction bases unmatched: 11. Produced via immunoSEQ multiplex PCR; TCRdb's table is partial and in-frame only. The table records 260,000 or so clones, more than 70% of them present only once. Material: PBMCs or T cells enriched from blood (not recorded which). The TCR sequence derives from a woman aged 40-49 years with acute COVID-19. The chain joins TRBV5-6 to TRBJ1-1; 8 bases fit TRBD1. The CDR3 sequence: CASSPGGTGFMNTEAFF. DNA of the CDR3: TGTGCCAGCAGCCCTGGGGGGACAGGTTTTATGAACACTGAAGCTTTCTTT.